This is a list of T cell receptor beta chains from one sample in a study of identifying expanded T cells in peripheral blood. The assay was immunoSEQ multiplex PCR, and TCRdb's table has in-frame clones only and misses some. The repertoire holds around 120,000 clones, with about 89% as singletons. Material: blood. Every receptor here comes from a person aged 18 to 75 in good health. Both conserved end residues are trimmed from each CDR3. Each record gives: V gene, J gene, D gene, CDR3 protein. The D gene is left open where the match is weak.

TRBV28	TRBJ2-3	NA	ASSQLQKTSTDTQY
TRBV11-2	NA	NA	ASSLNPYEQY
TRBV5-1	TRBJ2-7	NA	ASSSDTSSYEQY
TRBV7-9	TRBJ2-7	NA	ASSPSYEQY
TRBV7-2	TRBJ1-5	NA	ASSLVHLNQPQH
TRBV28	TRBJ1-5	TRBD1	ASILGQDNQPQH
TRBV18	TRBJ2-1	TRBD1	ASSPRGSSYNEQF
TRBV5-1	TRBJ1-4	NA	ASSLITANEKLF
TRBV6-1	TRBJ1-5	NA	ASSLPFYSNQPQH
TRBV5-4	TRBJ2-7	NA	ASSFGLPPAEQY
TRBV11-2	TRBJ1-1	TRBD1	ASSLDQGMTGEAF
TRBV10-3	TRBJ2-3	NA	AISDQGLRVGTQY
TRBV18	TRBJ2-2	NA	ASSPQTVNTGELF
TRBV7-9	TRBJ1-2	NA	ASSLPENRAYGYT
TRBV7-2	TRBJ2-4	NA	ASSLAWVGADKNIQY
TRBV6-5	TRBJ1-2	TRBD1	ASSRDRVQGGYT
TRBV19	TRBJ1-1	NA	ASSIEGTRGAF
TRBV9	TRBJ2-7	NA	ASSAYRDTPYEQY
TRBV6-5	TRBJ2-3	TRBD1	ASSWQAGTGIDTQY
TRBV28	TRBJ1-6	NA	ASSLTLSYNSPLH
TRBV11-1	TRBJ2-5	NA	ASSQTSLGETQY
TRBV6-5	TRBJ2-5	NA	ASSFLGTRTQETQY
TRBV29-1	TRBJ2-1	TRBD1	SVGQGMFNEQF
TRBV5-1	TRBJ2-7	TRBD2	ASSLTGGTSYEQY
TRBV4-3	TRBJ1-2	NA	ASSQGYTGNGYT